This is a list of T cell receptor beta chains from one sample in a study of T-cell memory formation after mild COVID-19. TCRdb re-called the 5' RACE reads with MiXCR, one entry per CDR3 protein. Of approximately 440,000 distinct CDR3 sequences in the sample, around 20% were seen once. Sequencing used PBMCs or a T cell subset sorted from them (not recorded which). Receptors originate from an adult woman who had mild COVID-19 (a few samples of this study predate the infection). Cell type and time point are not known. CDR3s include the opening cysteine and the closing phenylalanine or tryptophan. The D gene is left open where the match is weak. Rows give clone size only sometimes, using once, few, many, or a class for an expanded clone.

CDR3nt,CDR3aa,d_gene,v_gene,j_gene,abundance
TGTGCCAGCAGTCTAAAATTGGGACAACGAGGGATGAACACTGAAGCTTTCTTT,CASSLKLGQRGMNTEAFF,.,TRBV6-2/TRBV6-3,TRBJ1-1,few
TGTGCCAGCAGCCTAAGGTACCGGGACGAGACCGCGTCCCCCGGGGAGCTGTTTTTT,CASSLRYRDETASPGELFF,.,TRBV7-9,TRBJ2-2,.
TGTGCCAGCAGCCAAGGGCGAACAGGTTCTCATAATTCACCCCTCCACTTT,CASSQGRTGSHNSPLHF,.,TRBV3-1,TRBJ1-6,.
TGTGCCAGCAGCTTACGGCCGCGGGACTACCCTAGCACAGATACGCAGTATTTT,CASSLRPRDYPSTDTQYF,TRBD2,TRBV7-9,TRBJ2-3,.
TGTGCCAGCAGCCCTAGCGGGGATCGCACAGATACGCAGTATTTT,CASSPSGDRTDTQYF,TRBD2,TRBV7-9,TRBJ2-3,few
TGTGCCAGTTCACTAGCGGGAGGACAGTCGGAGCAGTACTTC,CASSLAGGQSEQYF,TRBD2,TRBV18,TRBJ2-7,few
TGTGCCAGCAGACAGGAAGGGACGGCCAACGTCCTGACTTTC,CASRQEGTANVLTF,.,TRBV2,TRBJ2-6,few
TGTGCCAGCATTGCCGGGACAGGGCGCTCTGGGGCCAACGTCCTGACTTTC,CASIAGTGRSGANVLTF,TRBD1,TRBV12-3/TRBV12-4,TRBJ2-6,few
TGTGCCATCAGTGCCCAAGACAGGGGCTCCCGCGAGCAGTACTTC,CAISAQDRGSREQYF,TRBD1,TRBV10-3,TRBJ2-7,.
TGTGCCAGCAGCCAAGGTGGGACTAGCGGGGGTTACAATGAGCAGTTCTTC,CASSQGGTSGGYNEQFF,TRBD2,TRBV3-1,TRBJ2-1,few
TGTGCCAGCAGCTTTCACAGGGGCGACTATGGCTACACCTTC,CASSFHRGDYGYTF,TRBD1,TRBV7-2,TRBJ1-2,.
TGTGCCAGCAGTAGACAGGGGTCCCAGGGGGAGCAGTACTTC,CASSRQGSQGEQYF,TRBD1,TRBV12-3/TRBV12-4,TRBJ2-7,few
TGTGCCAGCAGTTCGGACAGTCGGAACACCGGGGAGCTGTTTTTT,CASSSDSRNTGELFF,.,TRBV12-3/TRBV12-4,TRBJ2-2,.
TGCGCCAGCAGCCAAGGGGTAGGGCCCACTCTAGGGAGCTACACCTTC,CASSQGVGPTLGSYTF,.,TRBV4-1,TRBJ1-2,.
TGCGCCAGCAGCCAATCGGCCCGCGACCAGGGCGGCTATGGCTACACCTTC,CASSQSARDQGGYGYTF,.,TRBV4-1,TRBJ1-2,few
TGTGCCAGCAGCTTATATCTAGGGGTGACTGAAGCTTTCTTT,CASSLYLGVTEAFF,.,TRBV7-2,TRBJ1-1,.
TGTGCCAGCACCGGGGGTACGGGGCGCAATGAAAAACTGTTTTTT,CASTGGTGRNEKLFF,.,TRBV11-2,TRBJ1-4,.
TGTGCCAGCAGTTTCGGGCTAGGGAGCGAGCAGTACTTC,CASSFGLGSEQYF,.,TRBV12-3/TRBV12-4,TRBJ2-7,few
TGTGCCACCAGCACCCGGCCTGGGGAAACCCAGTACTTC,CATSTRPGETQYF,.,TRBV15,TRBJ2-5,few
TGTGCCACCAGTTTACCCAATCAGCCCCAGCATTTT,CATSLPNQPQHF,.,TRBV24-1,TRBJ1-5,few
TGTGCCAGCAGCCAACTACCGGGACAGGAAGCTTTCTTT,CASSQLPGQEAFF,TRBD1,TRBV3-1,TRBJ1-1,.
TGTGCCAGCAGCCAAGATGGCGGGGCCACTTCCTACGAGCAGTACTTC,CASSQDGGATSYEQYF,.,TRBV3-1,TRBJ2-7,few
TGCGCCAGCAGCATCCAACAGGGGATTCGGCGCGAGCAGTACTTC,CASSIQQGIRREQYF,TRBD1,TRBV4-1,TRBJ2-7,few
TGTGCCACCGTTGGACAGTTCACCGGGGAGCTGTTTTTT,CATVGQFTGELFF,.,TRBV24-1,TRBJ2-2,.
TGCAGCGTTGATCGGGACTATAATTCACCCCTCCACTTT,CSVDRDYNSPLHF,.,TRBV29-1,TRBJ1-6,.
TGCAGTGCTAGTTCAACAGGGGACCCTAACAATGAGCAGTTCTTC,CSASSTGDPNNEQFF,TRBD1,TRBV20-1,TRBJ2-1,.
TGTGCCAGCAGCTTAGCCGGGGGGCAGAATAGAGGCTACGAGCAGTACTTC,CASSLAGGQNRGYEQYF,.,TRBV7-2,TRBJ2-7,.
TGTGCCAGCAGCCAAGAAGTGGGATGGACAGATACGCAGTATTTT,CASSQEVGWTDTQYF,.,TRBV14,TRBJ2-3,.